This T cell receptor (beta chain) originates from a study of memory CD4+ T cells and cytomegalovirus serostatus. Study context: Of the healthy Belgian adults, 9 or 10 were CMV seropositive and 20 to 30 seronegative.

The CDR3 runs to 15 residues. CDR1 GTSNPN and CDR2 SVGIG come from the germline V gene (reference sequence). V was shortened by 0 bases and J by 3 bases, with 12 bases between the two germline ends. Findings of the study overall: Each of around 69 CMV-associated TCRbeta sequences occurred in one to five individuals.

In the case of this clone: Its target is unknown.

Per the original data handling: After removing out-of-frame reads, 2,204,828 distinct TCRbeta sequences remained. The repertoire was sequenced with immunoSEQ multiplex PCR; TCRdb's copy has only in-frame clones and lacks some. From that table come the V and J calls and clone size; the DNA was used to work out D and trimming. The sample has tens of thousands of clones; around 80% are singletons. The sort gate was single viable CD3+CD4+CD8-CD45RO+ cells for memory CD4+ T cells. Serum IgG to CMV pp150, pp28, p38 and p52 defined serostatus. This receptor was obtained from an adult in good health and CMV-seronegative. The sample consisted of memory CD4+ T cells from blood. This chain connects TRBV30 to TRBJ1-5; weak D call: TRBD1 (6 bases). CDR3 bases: TGTGCCTGGAGTGTCGCAGGGGATACCAATCAGCCCCAGCATTTT. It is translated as CAWSVAGDTNQPQHF.